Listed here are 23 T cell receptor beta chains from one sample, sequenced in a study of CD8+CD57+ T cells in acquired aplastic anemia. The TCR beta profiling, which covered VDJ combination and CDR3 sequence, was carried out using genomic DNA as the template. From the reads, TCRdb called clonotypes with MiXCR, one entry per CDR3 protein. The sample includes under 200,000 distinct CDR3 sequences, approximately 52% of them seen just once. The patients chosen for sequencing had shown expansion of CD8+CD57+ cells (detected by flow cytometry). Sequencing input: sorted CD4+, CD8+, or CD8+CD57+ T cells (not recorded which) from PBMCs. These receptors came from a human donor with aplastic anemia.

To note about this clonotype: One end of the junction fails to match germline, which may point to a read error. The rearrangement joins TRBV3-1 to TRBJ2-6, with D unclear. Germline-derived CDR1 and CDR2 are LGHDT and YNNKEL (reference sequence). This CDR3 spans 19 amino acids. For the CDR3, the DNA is TGCGCCAGCAGCCAATACGGACCCCAAGGGTTGGTTGGGGCCAACGTCCTGACTTTC. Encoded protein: CASSQYGPQGLVGANVLTF.

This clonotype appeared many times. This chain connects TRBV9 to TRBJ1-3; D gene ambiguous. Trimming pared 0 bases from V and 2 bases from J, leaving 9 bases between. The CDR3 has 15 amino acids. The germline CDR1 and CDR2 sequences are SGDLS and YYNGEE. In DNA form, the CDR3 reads TGTGCCAGCAGCGTAGCTATCACTCCTGGAAACACCATATATTTT. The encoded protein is CASSVAITPGNTIYF. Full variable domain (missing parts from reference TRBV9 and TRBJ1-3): DSGVTQTPKHLITATGQRVTLRCSPRSGDLSVYWYQQSLDQGLQFLIQYYNGEERAKGNILERFSAQQFPDLHSELNLSSLELGDSALYFCASSVAITPGNTIYFGEGSWLTVV.

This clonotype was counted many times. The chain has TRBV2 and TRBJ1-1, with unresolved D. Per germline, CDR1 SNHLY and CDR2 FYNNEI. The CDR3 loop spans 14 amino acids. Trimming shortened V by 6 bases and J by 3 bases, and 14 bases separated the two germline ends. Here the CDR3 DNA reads TGTGCCAGCAGGGACCCCGGAGGAGACACTGAAGCTTTCTTT. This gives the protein CASRDPGGDTEAFF.

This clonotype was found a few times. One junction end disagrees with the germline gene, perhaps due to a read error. The CDR3, as DNA: TGCAGCGTTAAAGAACGAGGAGTGAACACCGGGGAGCTGTTTTTT. Translated: CSVKERGVNTGELFF. The chain recombines TRBV29-1 with TRBJ2-2, with D unresolved. Germline V gene data show CDR1 as SQVTM and CDR2 as ANQGSEA. The CDR3 is 15 amino acids.

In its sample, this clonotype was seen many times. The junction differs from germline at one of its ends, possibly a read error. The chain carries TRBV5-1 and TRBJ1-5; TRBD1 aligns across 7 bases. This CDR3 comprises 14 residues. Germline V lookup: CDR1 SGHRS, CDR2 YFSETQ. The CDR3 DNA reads TGTGCCAGCAGTTTAACAGGGGGCAATCAGCCCCAGCATTTT. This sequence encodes CASSLTGGNQPQHF.

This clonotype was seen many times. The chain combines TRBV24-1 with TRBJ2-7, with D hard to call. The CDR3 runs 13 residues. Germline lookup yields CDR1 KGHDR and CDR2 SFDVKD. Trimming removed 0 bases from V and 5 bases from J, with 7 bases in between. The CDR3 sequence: CATSDLGRDEQYF. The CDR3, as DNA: TGTGCCACCAGTGATTTGGGCCGGGACGAGCAGTACTTC.

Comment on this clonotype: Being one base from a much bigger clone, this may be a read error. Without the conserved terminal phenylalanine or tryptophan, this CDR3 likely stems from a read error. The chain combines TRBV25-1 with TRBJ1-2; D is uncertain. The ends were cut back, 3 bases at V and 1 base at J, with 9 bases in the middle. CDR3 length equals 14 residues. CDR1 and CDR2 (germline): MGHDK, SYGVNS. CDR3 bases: TGTGCCAGCAGTGACTTAAACTATAACTATGGCTACACCCTC. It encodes CASSDLNYNYGYTL.

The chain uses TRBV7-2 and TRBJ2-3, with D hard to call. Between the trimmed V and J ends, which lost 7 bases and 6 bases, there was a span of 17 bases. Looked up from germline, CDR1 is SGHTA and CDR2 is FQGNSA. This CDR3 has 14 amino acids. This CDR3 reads CASKAARVADTQYF. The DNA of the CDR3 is TGTGCCAGCAAGGCCGCAAGAGTTGCGGATACGCAGTATTTT. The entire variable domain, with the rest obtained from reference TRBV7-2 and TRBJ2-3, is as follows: GAGVSQSPSNKVTEKGKDVELRCDPISGHTALYWYRQSLGQGLEFLIYFQGNSAPDKSGLPSDRFSAERTGGSVSTLTIQRTQQEDSAVYLCASKAARVADTQYFGPGTRLTVL.

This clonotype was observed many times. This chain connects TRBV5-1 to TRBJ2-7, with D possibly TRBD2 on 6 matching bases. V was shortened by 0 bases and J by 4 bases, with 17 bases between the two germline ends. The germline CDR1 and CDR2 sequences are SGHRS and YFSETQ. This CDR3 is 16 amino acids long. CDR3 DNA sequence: TGCGCCAGCAGCTTGGCCGGTGGAGGGGTTGGGTACGAGCAGTACTTC. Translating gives CASSLAGGGVGYEQYF.

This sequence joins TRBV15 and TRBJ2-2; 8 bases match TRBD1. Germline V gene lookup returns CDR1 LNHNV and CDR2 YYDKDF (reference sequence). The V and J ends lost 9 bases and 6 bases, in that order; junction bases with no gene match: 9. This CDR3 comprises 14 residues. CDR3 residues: CATATGVSSGELFF. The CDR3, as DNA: TGTGCCACTGCGACAGGGGTATCGTCCGGGGAGCTGTTTTTT.

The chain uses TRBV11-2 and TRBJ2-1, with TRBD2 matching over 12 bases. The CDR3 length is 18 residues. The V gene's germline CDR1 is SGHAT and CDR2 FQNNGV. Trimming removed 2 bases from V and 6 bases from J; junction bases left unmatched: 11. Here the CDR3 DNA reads TGTGCCAGCAGCTTACCTTCTAGCGGGAGGGCCGTAGTCAATGAGCAGTTCTTC. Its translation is CASSLPSSGRAVVNEQFF.

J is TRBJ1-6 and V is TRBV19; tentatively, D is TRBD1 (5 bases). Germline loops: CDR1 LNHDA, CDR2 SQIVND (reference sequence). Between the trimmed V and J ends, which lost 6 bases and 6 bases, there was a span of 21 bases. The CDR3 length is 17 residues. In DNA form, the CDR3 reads TGTGCCAGTAGCATTATAGCAGGGACTTCCCCTAATTCACCCCTCCACTTT. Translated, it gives CASSIIAGTSPNSPLHF.

The CDR3 nucleotides read TGTGCCAGCTCCTATCAGGGGGCGCAGGGTCAGCCCCAGCATTTT. Amino acids: CASSYQGAQGQPQHF. This chain joins TRBV7-2 and TRBJ1-5, with 8 nucleotides matching TRBD1. The CDR3 runs to 15 residues. Germline assignment: CDR1 SGHTA and CDR2 FQGNSA. J was trimmed by 6 bases and V by 8 bases; bases with no gene match: 12.

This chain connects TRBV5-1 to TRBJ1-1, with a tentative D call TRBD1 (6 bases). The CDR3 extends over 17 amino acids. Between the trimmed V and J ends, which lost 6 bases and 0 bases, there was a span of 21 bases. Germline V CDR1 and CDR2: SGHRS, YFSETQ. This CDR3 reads CASTPRARGRLNTEAFF. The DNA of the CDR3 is TGCGCCAGCACCCCCAGGGCGCGGGGGCGCTTGAACACTGAAGCTTTCTTT.

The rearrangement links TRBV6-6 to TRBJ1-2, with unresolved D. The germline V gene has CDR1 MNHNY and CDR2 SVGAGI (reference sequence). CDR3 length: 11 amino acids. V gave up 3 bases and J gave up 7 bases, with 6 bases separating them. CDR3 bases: TGTGCCAGCAGTTATGGGAGTGGCTACACCTTC. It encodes CASSYGSGYTF.

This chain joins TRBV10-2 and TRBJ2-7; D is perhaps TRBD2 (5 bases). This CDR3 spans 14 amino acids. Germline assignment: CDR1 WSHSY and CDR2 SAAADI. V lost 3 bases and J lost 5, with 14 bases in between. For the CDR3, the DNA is TGCGCCAGCAGTGATCGCGGGTATGGCGACGAGCAGTACTTC. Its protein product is CASSDRGYGDEQYF.

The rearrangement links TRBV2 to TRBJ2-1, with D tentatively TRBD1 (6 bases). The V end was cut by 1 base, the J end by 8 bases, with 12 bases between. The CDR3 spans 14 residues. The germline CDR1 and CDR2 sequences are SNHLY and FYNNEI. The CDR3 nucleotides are TGTGCCAGCAGTGAAGGGTACAGGGTCGATGAGCAGTTCTTC. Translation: CASSEGYRVDEQFF.

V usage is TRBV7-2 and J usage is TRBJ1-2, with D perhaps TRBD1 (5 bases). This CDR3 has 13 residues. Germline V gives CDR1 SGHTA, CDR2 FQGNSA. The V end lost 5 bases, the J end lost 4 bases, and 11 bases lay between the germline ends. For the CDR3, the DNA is TGTGCCAGCAGCCCGGAAGACAGCTATGGCTACACCTTC. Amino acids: CASSPEDSYGYTF.

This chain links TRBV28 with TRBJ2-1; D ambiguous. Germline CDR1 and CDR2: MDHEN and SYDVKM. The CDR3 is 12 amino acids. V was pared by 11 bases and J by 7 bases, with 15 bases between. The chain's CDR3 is CAGISSINEQFF. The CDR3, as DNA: TGTGCCGGCATCAGTTCGATAAATGAGCAGTTCTTC. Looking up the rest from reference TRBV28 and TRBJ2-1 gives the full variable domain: DVKVTQSSRYLVKRTGEKVFLECVQDMDHENMFWYRQDPGLGLRLIYFSYDVKMKEKGDIPEGYSVSREKKERFSLILESASTNQTSMYLCAGISSINEQFFGPGTRLTVL.

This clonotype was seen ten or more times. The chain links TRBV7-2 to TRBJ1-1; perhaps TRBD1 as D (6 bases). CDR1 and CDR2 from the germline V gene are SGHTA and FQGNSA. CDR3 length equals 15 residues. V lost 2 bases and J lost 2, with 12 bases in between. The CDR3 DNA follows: TGTGCCAGCAGCTTAACGGGGGGCAGTAACACTGAAGCTTTCTTT. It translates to CASSLTGGSNTEAFF.

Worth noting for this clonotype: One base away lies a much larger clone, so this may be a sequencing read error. The CDR3 DNA follows: TGTGCCATCAGTTACCGGGATAGCAATCAGCCCCAGCATTTT. Translating it yields CAISYRDSNQPQHF. This chain connects TRBV10-3 to TRBJ1-5; no clear D gene. The CDR3 runs 14 residues. Germline lookup yields CDR1 ENHRY and CDR2 SYGVKD. The ends were cut back, 5 bases at V and 0 bases at J, with 8 bases in the middle.

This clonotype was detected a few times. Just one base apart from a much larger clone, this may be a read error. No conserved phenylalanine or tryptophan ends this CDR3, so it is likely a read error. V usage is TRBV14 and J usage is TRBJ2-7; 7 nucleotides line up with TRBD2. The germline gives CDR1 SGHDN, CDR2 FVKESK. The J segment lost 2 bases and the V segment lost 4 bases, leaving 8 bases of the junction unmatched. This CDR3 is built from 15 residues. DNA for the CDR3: TGTGCCAGCAGCCGGAGCGGGACCGACACCTACGAGCAGTACTCC. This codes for CASSRSGTDTYEQYS.

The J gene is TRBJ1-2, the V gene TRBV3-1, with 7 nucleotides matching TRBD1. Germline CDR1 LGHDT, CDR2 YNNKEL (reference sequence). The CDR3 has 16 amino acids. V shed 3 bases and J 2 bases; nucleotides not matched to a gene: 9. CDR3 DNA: TGTGCCAGCAGCCATGCCCAGACAGGGAACAACTATGGCTACACCTTC. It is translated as CASSHAQTGNNYGYTF.